Below, 9 T cell receptor beta chains from the same sample are listed, as sequenced in a study of graft-versus-host responses after intestinal transplantation. Profiled with immunoSEQ multiplex PCR; TCRdb holds only in-frame clones, not every one. The sample yields roughly 69,000 clones, roughly 92% seen once. The sample in question was bone marrow, obtained 734 days after intestinal transplantation. The receptors here all came from a human patient who received an intestinal transplant, so some T cells may come from the graft donor.

The V call is TRBV27, the J call TRBJ2-5, with 9 bases aligning to TRBD2. This CDR3 region has 14 residues. The junction had 4 bases not matched to a gene; V was cut back by 6 bases and J by 2 bases. CDR1 and CDR2 (germline): MNHEY, SMNVEV (reference sequence). The CDR3 is CASRQAGGQETQYF. The CDR3 bases are TGTGCCAGCAGGCAAGCGGGGGGTCAAGAGACCCAGTACTTC.

This clone was recorded once. V is TRBV5-4 and J is TRBJ2-7, with D perhaps TRBD1 or TRBD2 (6 bases each). Between the trimmed V and J ends, which lost 3 bases and 3 bases, there was a span of 22 bases. CDR1 is SGHNT, CDR2 YYREEE, per germline (reference sequence). This CDR3 has 17 residues. This chain's CDR3 is CASSSEGGWGSDYEQYF. CDR3 in DNA: TGTGCCAGCAGCTCTGAGGGGGGTTGGGGGTCCGACTACGAGCAGTACTTC.

The chain joins TRBV7-2 to TRBJ2-4, with 7 bases fitting TRBD1. CDR3 length equals 17 residues. CDR1 and CDR2 from the germline V gene are SGHTA and FQGNSA. The V gene end was trimmed by 1 base and the J gene end by 1 base; junction bases not matched to a gene: 7. The DNA for the CDR3 is TGTGCCAGCAGCTTAGGGTTCAGGGGGTCGGCCAAAAACATTCAGTACTTC. Translation: CASSLGFRGSAKNIQYF.

The chain links TRBV30 to TRBJ2-3; no clear D gene. The CDR3 is 15 residues long. Between the trimmed V and J ends, which lost 0 bases and 2 bases, there was a span of 12 bases. CDR1 GTSNPN and CDR2 SVGIG come from the germline V gene (reference sequence). The CDR3, as DNA: TGTGCCTGGAGTGTTGCTATTTCCACCACAGATACGCAGTATTTT. Translating it yields CAWSVAISTTDTQYF.

The chain recombines TRBV2 with TRBJ1-6; possible D gene TRBD1, 5 bases. The CDR3 has 15 amino acids. Per germline, CDR1 SNHLY and CDR2 FYNNEI. V gave up 3 bases and J gave up 7 bases, with 13 bases separating them. CDR3 loop: CASSEEGLRNSPLHF. The CDR3 DNA sequence: TGTGCCAGCAGTGAGGAGGGGCTACGGAATTCACCCCTCCACTTT.

The V and J genes are TRBV4-2 and TRBJ2-7, with 12 positions matching TRBD2. V was clipped by 4 bases and J by 0 bases; unmatched bases: 4. Germline V CDR1 and CDR2: LGHNA, YNFKEQ. This CDR3 spans 16 amino acids. The CDR3 here is CASSPTSGGSSYEQYF. The CDR3 region has the DNA TGTGCCAGCAGCCCTACTAGCGGGGGGAGCTCCTACGAGCAGTACTTC.

This clone was seen only a few times. The gene calls are TRBV6-4 and TRBJ2-7; 8 bases map to TRBD2. There are 14 residues in the CDR3. The germline V gene has CDR1 MRHNA and CDR2 SNTAGT. J lost 4 bases, V lost 6 bases, and 8 bases had no gene match. CDR3 bases: TGTGCCAGCAGCACCCCTCAGCGGGGGTACGAGCAGTACTTC. As protein: CASSTPQRGYEQYF.

V usage is TRBV5-4 and J usage is TRBJ1-5; the D is unclear. Per germline, CDR1 SGHNT and CDR2 YYREEE (reference sequence). V was pared by 3 bases and J by 0 bases, with 7 bases between. The CDR3 contains 14 residues. CDR3 in amino acids: CASSSLDSNQPQHF. In DNA form, the CDR3 reads TGTGCCAGCAGCTCCCTGGATAGCAATCAGCCCCAGCATTTT.

The chain uses TRBV6-1 and TRBJ2-7; D is unclear. Trimming left V 6 bases short and J 2 bases short, with 8 bases between. CDR1 and CDR2 from the germline V gene are MNHNS and SASEGT. This CDR3 has 12 residues. The CDR3 DNA reads TGTGCCAGCAGCCTTGATCCCTACGAGCAGTACTTC. Encoded protein: CASSLDPYEQYF.